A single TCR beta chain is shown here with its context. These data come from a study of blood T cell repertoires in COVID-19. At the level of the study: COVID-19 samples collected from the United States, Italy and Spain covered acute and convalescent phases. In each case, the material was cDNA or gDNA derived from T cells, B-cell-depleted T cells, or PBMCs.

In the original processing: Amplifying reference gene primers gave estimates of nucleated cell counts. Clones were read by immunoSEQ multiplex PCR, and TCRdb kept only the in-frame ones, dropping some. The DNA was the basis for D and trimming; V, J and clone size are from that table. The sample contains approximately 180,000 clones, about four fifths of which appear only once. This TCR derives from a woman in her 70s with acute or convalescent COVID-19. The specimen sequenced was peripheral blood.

CDR3 amino acids: CASRFGFVGELFF. DNA for the CDR3: TGTGCCAGCCGGTTTGGTTTCGTCGGGGAGCTGTTTTTT. This rearrangement joins TRBV6-5 to TRBJ2-2; D uncertain. Germline values: CDR1 MNHEY, CDR2 SVGAGI. The CDR3 has 13 amino acids. V dropped 8 bases and J dropped 7 bases, with 14 bases sitting between them.